Included here is one T cell receptor (beta chain) sequence, with context. TCRdb's copy holds only in-frame clones and misses some; the assay was immunoSEQ multiplex PCR. The sample has around 250,000 clones; approximately 84% are singletons. The CDR3 length is 15 residues. With V trimmed by 6 bases and J by 1 base, 4 bases remained unmatched. The germline V gene has CDR1 MDHEN and CDR2 SYDVKM. The data stem from a study of blood T cell repertoires in COVID-19. Study at large: T cells, B-cell-depleted T cells, or PBMCs provided the cDNA or gDNA that served as material.

Sequencing used peripheral blood. This receptor was taken from a man aged 50-59 years with active or convalescent COVID-19. The V gene is TRBV28, the J gene TRBJ2-3; 10 nucleotides match TRBD1. The CDR3 sequence: CASSKTGGGTDTQYF. CDR3 sequence (DNA): TGTGCCAGCAGCAAGACAGGGGGCGGCACAGATACGCAGTATTTT.